The source of this T cell receptor (beta chain) is a study of blood T cell repertoires in COVID-19. Whole-study context: Some COVID-19 samples were acute and others convalescent; all came from the United States, Italy and Spain.

Trimming left V 3 bases short and J 8 bases short, with 16 bases between. The CDR3 loop spans 14 amino acids. CDR1 is LGHDT, CDR2 YNNKEL, per germline (reference sequence). In the study's own analysis: Reference gene primers were amplified, and this amplification served to estimate nucleated cell counts. TCRdb's copy holds only in-frame clones and misses some; the assay was immunoSEQ multiplex PCR. The V and J calls and the clone size are those of that table, but D and trimming were determined from the DNA. Here the sample spans 150,000 to 200,000 clones, about four fifths being singletons. The sequenced sample consisted of peripheral blood. The origin of this receptor is a woman aged 80 or over with acute or convalescent COVID-19. This chain links TRBV3-1 (or the pseudogene TRBV3-2) with TRBJ1-2; D perhaps matches TRBD1 (6 bases). The CDR3 region is CASSHSSSRGGYTF. The DNA of the CDR3 is TGTGCCAGCAGCCATTCCAGCTCCAGGGGAGGCTACACCTTC.